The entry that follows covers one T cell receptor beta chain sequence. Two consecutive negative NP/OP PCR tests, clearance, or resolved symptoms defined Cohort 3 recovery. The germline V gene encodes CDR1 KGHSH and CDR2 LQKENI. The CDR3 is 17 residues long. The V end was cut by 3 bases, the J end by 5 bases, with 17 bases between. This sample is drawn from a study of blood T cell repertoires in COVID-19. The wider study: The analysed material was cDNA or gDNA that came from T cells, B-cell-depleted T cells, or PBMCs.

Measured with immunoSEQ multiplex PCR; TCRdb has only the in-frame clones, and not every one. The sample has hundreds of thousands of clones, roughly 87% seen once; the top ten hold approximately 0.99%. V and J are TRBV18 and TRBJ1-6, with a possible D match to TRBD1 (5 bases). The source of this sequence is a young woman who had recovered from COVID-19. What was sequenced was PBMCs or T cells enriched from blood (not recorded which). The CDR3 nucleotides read TGTGCCAGCTCACCCAACCGGGGGGGGAGCAATAATTCACCCCTCCACTTT. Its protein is CASSPNRGGSNNSPLHF.